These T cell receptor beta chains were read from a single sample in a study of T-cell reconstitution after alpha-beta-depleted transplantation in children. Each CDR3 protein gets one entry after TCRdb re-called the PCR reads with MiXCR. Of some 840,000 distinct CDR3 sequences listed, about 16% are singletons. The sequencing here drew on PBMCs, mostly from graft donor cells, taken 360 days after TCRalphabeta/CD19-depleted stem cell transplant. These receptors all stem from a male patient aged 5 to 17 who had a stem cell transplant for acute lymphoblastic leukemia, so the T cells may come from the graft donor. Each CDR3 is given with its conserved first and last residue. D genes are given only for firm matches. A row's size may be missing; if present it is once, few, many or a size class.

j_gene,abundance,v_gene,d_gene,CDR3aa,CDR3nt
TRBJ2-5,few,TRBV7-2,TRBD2,CASSRGLAGWETQYF,TGTGCCAGCAGCCGGGGACTAGCGGGTTGGGAGACCCAGTACTTC
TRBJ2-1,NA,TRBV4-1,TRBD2,CASSQAGQGGRDEQFF,TGCGCCAGCAGCCAAGCGGGTCAGGGCGGGAGGGATGAGCAGTTCTTC
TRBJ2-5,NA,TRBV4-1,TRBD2,CASSQGTSGPRTQYF,TGCGCCAGCAGCCAGGGGACTAGCGGACCACGGACCCAGTACTTC
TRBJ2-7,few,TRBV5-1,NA,CASSSSSQQYEQYF,TGCGCCAGCAGCTCTTCCTCCCAACAGTACGAGCAGTACTTC
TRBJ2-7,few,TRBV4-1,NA,CASSQEHGLPYEQYF,TGCGCCAGCAGCCAAGAACATGGACTACCTTACGAGCAGTACTTC
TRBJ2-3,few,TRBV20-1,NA,CSILGRSTDTQYF,TGCAGTATCCTAGGCAGGTCCACAGATACGCAGTATTTT
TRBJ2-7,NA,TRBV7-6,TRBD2,CASSLGTAGGTYEQYF,TGTGCCAGCAGCTTAGGGACAGCGGGAGGAACCTACGAGCAGTACTTC
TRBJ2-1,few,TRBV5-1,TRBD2,CASSSRGLAEYNEQFF,TGCGCCAGCAGCTCGCGTGGACTAGCTGAGTACAATGAGCAGTTCTTC
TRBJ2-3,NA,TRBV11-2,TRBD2,CASSLGDPSGGRTDTQYF,TGTGCCAGCAGCTTAGGGGATCCTAGCGGCGGCCGCACAGATACGCAGTATTTT
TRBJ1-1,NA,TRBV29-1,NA,CSAEPGEGTEAFF,TGCAGCGCCGAACCAGGGGAGGGCACTGAAGCTTTCTTT
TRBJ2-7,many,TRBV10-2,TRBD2,CASSLAGDVAYEQYF,TGCGCCAGCAGCCTAGCGGGAGACGTTGCCTACGAGCAGTACTTC
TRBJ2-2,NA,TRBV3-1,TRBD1,CASTLKPWDRDGKNTGELFF,TGTGCCAGCACCCTAAAGCCCTGGGACAGGGACGGGAAGAACACCGGGGAGCTGTTTTTT
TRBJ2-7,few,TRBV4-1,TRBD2,CASSQVTGLAGVGIYEQYF,TGCGCCAGCAGCCAAGTGACGGGACTAGCGGGAGTTGGGATCTACGAGCAGTACTTC
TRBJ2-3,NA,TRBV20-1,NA,CSALRLLSPDTQYF,TGCAGTGCACTACGACTCCTAAGTCCAGATACGCAGTATTTT
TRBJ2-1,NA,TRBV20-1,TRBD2,CSASRTPRLAGEQFF,TGCAGTGCTAGCCGCACGCCACGACTAGCCGGTGAGCAGTTCTTC
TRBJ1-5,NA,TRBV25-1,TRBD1,CASSDGTGANQPQHF,TGTGCCAGCAGTGATGGGACAGGGGCCAATCAGCCCCAGCATTTT
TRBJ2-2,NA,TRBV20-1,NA,CSADRESNTGELFF,TGCAGTGCGGATCGGGAGTCGAACACCGGGGAGCTGTTTTTT
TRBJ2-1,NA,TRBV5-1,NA,CASSGGERLNEQFF,TGCGCCAGCAGCGGGGGAGAACGCCTTAATGAGCAGTTCTTC
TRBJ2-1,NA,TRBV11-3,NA,CASSKGTLGDNEQFF,TGTGCCAGCAGCAAGGGGACCCTGGGGGACAATGAGCAGTTCTTC
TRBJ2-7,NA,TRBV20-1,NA,CSARVWTYEQYF,TGCAGTGCTAGAGTATGGACCTACGAGCAGTACTTC
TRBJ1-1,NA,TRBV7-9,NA,CASSASGGVTEAFF,TGTGCCAGCAGCGCGTCCGGGGGGGTCACTGAAGCTTTCTTT
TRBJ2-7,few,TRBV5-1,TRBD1,CASSPMTGTATYEQYF,TGCGCCAGCAGCCCTATGACCGGGACAGCAACCTACGAGCAGTACTTC
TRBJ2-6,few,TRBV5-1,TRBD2,CASSSRGVAGGPSGANVLTF,TGCGCCAGCAGCTCCCGTGGGGTAGCGGGAGGGCCTTCTGGGGCCAACGTCCTGACTTTC
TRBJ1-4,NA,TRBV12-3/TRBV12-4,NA,CASSFRGGEKLFF,TGTGCCAGCAGTTTCCGGGGTGGTGAAAAACTGTTTTTT
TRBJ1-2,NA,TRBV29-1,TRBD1,CSAPGTVYGYTF,TGCAGCGCCCCCGGGACAGTCTATGGCTACACCTTC
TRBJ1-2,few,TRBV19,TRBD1,CASSSHGTDYGYTF,TGTGCCAGTAGTTCTCACGGGACAGACTATGGCTACACCTTC
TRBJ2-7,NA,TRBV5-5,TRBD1,CASSRPPDRGRYEQYF,TGTGCCAGCAGCCGACCTCCGGACAGGGGGCGATACGAGCAGTACTTC
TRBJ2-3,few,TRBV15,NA,CATSESESTDTQYF,TGTGCCACCAGCGAGAGCGAGAGCACAGATACGCAGTATTTT
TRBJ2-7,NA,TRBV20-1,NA,CSAPRRNLLEQYF,TGCAGTGCTCCCAGGCGAAACCTACTCGAGCAGTACTTC
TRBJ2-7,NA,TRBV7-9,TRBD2,CASSPGGRDEQYF,TGTGCCAGCAGCCCGGGAGGGCGGGACGAGCAGTACTTC
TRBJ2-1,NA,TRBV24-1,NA,CATSDLRAANEQFF,TGTGCCACCAGTGATTTGAGGGCAGCTAATGAGCAGTTCTTC
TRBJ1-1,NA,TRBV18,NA,CASSRQRDEAFF,TGTGCCAGCTCACGACAGAGGGATGAAGCTTTCTTT
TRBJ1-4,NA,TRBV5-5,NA,CASSLVGPTNEKLFF,TGTGCCAGCAGCTTGGTAGGGCCAACTAATGAAAAACTGTTTTTT
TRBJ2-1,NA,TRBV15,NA,CATSREDASSYNEQFF,TGTGCCACCAGCAGAGAAGACGCGAGCTCCTACAATGAGCAGTTCTTC
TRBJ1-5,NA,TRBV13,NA,CASSFLGERNQPQHF,TGTGCCAGCAGCTTCTTGGGGGAGCGCAATCAGCCCCAGCATTTT
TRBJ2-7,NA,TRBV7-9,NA,CASSLGAATYEQYF,TGTGCCAGCAGCTTAGGGGCAGCCACCTACGAGCAGTACTTC
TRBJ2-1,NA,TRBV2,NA,CASSDWAKYNEQFF,TGTGCCAGCAGTGATTGGGCCAAATACAATGAGCAGTTCTTC